These 27 T cell receptor beta chains originate from one sample sequenced in a study of T cell responses to AZD1222 COVID-19 vaccine. Clones were read by immunoSEQ multiplex PCR, and TCRdb kept only the in-frame ones, dropping some. The sample lists over 110,000 clones, 85% to 95% occurring once. Sequences were derived from peripheral blood, sampled on day 0 of AZD1222 vaccination. These receptors all stem from an adult in good health.

The chain carries TRBV6-1 and TRBJ1-1, with a weak D call TRBD1 (6 bases). The CDR3 has 15 residues. Trimming pared 5 bases from V and 1 base from J, leaving 14 bases between. Germline V CDR1 and CDR2: MNHNS, SASEGT. CDR3 amino acids: CASSLRTVGNTEAFF. In DNA form, the CDR3 reads TGTGCCAGCAGTCTCCGGACAGTCGGGAACACTGAAGCTTTCTTT.

In DNA, the CDR3 is TGTGCCAGCAGTTTATCCCAGGGCCCGGCCTCGAGGTATGGCTACACCTTC. Protein product: CASSLSQGPASRYGYTF. V and J are TRBV27 and TRBJ1-2, with a tentative D call TRBD1 (5 bases). V was pared by 0 bases and J by 5 bases, with 19 bases between. Germline V gene sequence: CDR1 MNHEY, CDR2 SMNVEV (reference sequence). The CDR3 totals 17 residues.

This chain links TRBV2 with TRBJ2-7; no definite D call. The germline V gene encodes CDR1 SNHLY and CDR2 FYNNEI. The CDR3 is made up of 14 amino acids. V was pared by 4 bases and J by 1 base, with 11 bases between. The CDR3 sequence: CASSGTDLSYEQYF. The CDR3 DNA is TGTGCCAGCAGTGGGACGGATCTTTCCTACGAGCAGTACTTC.

The rearrangement links TRBV19 to TRBJ2-2, with D possibly TRBD1 on 6 matching bases. The CDR3 spans 14 residues. V dropped 4 bases and J dropped 5 bases, with 11 bases sitting between them. CDR1 and CDR2 from the germline V gene are LNHDA and SQIVND (reference sequence). The CDR3 here is CASSTGVGTGELFF. CDR3 DNA sequence: TGTGCCAGTAGTACAGGGGTGGGGACCGGGGAGCTGTTTTTT. Filled out from reference TRBV19 and TRBJ2-2, the complete variable domain reads DGGITQSPKYLFRKEGQNVTLSCEQNLNHDAMYWYRQDPGQGLRLIYYSQIVNDFQKGDIAEGYSVSREKKESFPLTVTSAQKNPTAFYLCASSTGVGTGELFFGEGSRLTVL.

The J gene is TRBJ2-2, the V gene TRBV2; D is uncertain. This CDR3 is built from 13 residues. CDR1 SNHLY and CDR2 FYNNEI come from the germline V gene. With 6 bases removed from V and 5 bases from J, the gap between germline ends came to 10 bases. As DNA, the CDR3 is TGTGCCAGCAGGGTGCGCGAGACCGGGGAGCTGTTTTTT. Translating it yields CASRVRETGELFF.

The genes are TRBV5-1 and TRBJ2-1; 8 bases agree with TRBD2. The CDR3 spans 15 residues. Trimming cost V 0 bases and J 6 bases; bases outside gene matches: 5. Germline V gene sequence: CDR1 SGHRS, CDR2 YFSETQ. CDR3 amino acids: CASSLDQGLVNEQFF. DNA for the CDR3: TGCGCCAGCAGCTTGGATCAGGGACTAGTCAATGAGCAGTTCTTC.

In this sample, this clone turned up once. The J gene is TRBJ2-7, the V gene TRBV6-2 or TRBV6-3; no clear D gene. V gave up 6 bases and J gave up 5 bases, with 11 bases separating them. CDR1 is MNHEY and CDR2 is SVGEGT in the germline V gene. This CDR3 has 12 residues. This chain's CDR3 is CASSPGINEQYF. The CDR3 DNA reads as TGTGCCAGCAGCCCGGGCATCAACGAGCAGTACTTC.

CDR3 protein: CASGASGVEAFF. The DNA of the CDR3 is TGTGCTAGTGGTGCATCGGGGGTTGAAGCTTTCTTT. The chain combines TRBV12-5 with TRBJ1-1; possibly TRBD1 for D (5 bases). Deletions cut 5 bases from V and 7 bases from J, with 11 bases between. The length of the CDR3 is 12 residues. Germline V lookup: CDR1 LGHNT, CDR2 FRNRAP.

This chain joins TRBV6-5 and TRBJ2-3; 8 bases line up with TRBD1. Germline assignment: CDR1 MNHEY and CDR2 SVGAGI. The J segment lost 0 bases and the V segment lost 4 bases, leaving 3 bases of the junction unmatched. The CDR3 runs to 15 residues. CDR3 residues: CASSSGQVSTDTQYF. The CDR3 DNA sequence: TGTGCCAGCAGTTCGGGACAGGTTAGCACAGATACGCAGTATTTT.

This rearrangement joins TRBV18 to TRBJ1-4; no clear D. CDR1 and CDR2 (germline): KGHSH, LQKENI. The CDR3 is 14 residues long. V lost 5 bases to trimming and J lost 0 bases, with 7 bases between them. CDR3 DNA sequence: TGTGCCAGCTCAGCGGCCGCAACTAATGAAAAACTGTTTTTT. As protein: CASSAAATNEKLFF.

The chain's CDR3 is CATSREGGTNYGYTF. CDR3 sequence (DNA): TGTGCCACCAGCAGAGAGGGGGGCACTAACTATGGCTACACCTTC. This chain links TRBV15 with TRBJ1-2; TRBD1 is a possible D gene (6 bases). CDR3 length: 15 residues. From germline, CDR1 is LNHNV and CDR2 YYDKDF (reference sequence). Trimming removed 0 bases from V and 0 bases from J, with 8 bases in between.

The J gene is TRBJ1-2, the V gene TRBV15, with 12 bases identical to TRBD1. CDR1 and CDR2 (germline): LNHNV, YYDKDF (reference sequence). The length of the CDR3 is 17 residues. V was clipped by 4 bases and J by 2 bases; unmatched bases: 8. CDR3 nucleotides: TGTGCCACCAGCAAAGCGGGACAGGGGGCGGGAAACTATGGCTACACCTTC. Its protein product is CATSKAGQGAGNYGYTF.

The chain joins TRBV5-1 to TRBJ2-3; 8 bases fit TRBD2. The CDR3 is made up of 17 amino acids. Germline V CDR1 and CDR2: SGHRS, YFSETQ. V shed 4 bases and J 1 base; nucleotides not matched to a gene: 11. The CDR3 DNA reads TGCGCCAGCAGCAATACTCCCGGGGGGGTTGGCACAGATACGCAGTATTTT. Amino acid sequence: CASSNTPGGVGTDTQYF.

V is TRBV4-2 and J is TRBJ2-7, with TRBD2 matching 8 bases. Germline values: CDR1 LGHNA, CDR2 YNFKEQ. V was pared by 0 bases and J by 0 bases, with 10 bases of the junction left unmatched. CDR3 length: 18 residues. The CDR3 sequence is CASSQDMGGRGASYEQYF. The CDR3 DNA follows: TGTGCCAGCAGCCAAGATATGGGCGGGCGGGGGGCCTCCTACGAGCAGTACTTC.

The V and J genes are TRBV6-6 and TRBJ1-2; D gene unclear. CDR3 length equals 15 residues. Germline lookup yields CDR1 MNHNY and CDR2 SVGAGI (reference sequence). Trimming cost V 2 bases and J 4 bases, with 14 bases left between them. CDR3 amino acids: CASSYSPTPLYGYTF. CDR3 nucleotides: TGTGCCAGCAGTTACAGCCCGACCCCCCTCTATGGCTACACCTTC.

The chain is built from TRBV12-3 or TRBV12-4 and TRBJ1-1; D is unresolved. The CDR3 is made up of 13 amino acids. V was clipped by 5 bases and J by 0 bases, with 7 bases between them. The CDR3 sequence: CASSQTLNTEAFF. The DNA of the CDR3 is TGTGCCAGCAGTCAGACTCTGAACACTGAAGCTTTCTTT.

This chain connects TRBV6-6 to TRBJ2-3; maybe TRBD2 (5 bases). Trimming left V 8 bases short and J 0 bases short, with 12 bases between. There are 14 residues in the CDR3. Per germline, CDR1 MNHNY and CDR2 SVGAGI (reference sequence). The CDR3 spells CASGTRASTDTQYF. CDR3 DNA: TGTGCCAGCGGAACGCGGGCTAGCACAGATACGCAGTATTTT.

The chain joins TRBV6-5 to TRBJ1-2; D uncertain. CDR3 size: 12 residues. V dropped 6 bases and J dropped 8 bases, with 13 bases sitting between them. The germline V gene has CDR1 MNHEY and CDR2 SVGAGI. CDR3 region: CASSRIAGGYTF. The CDR3 DNA follows: TGTGCCAGCAGCAGAATAGCGGGAGGCTACACCTTC.

The chain carries TRBV7-9 and TRBJ2-1, with a weak D call TRBD2 (6 bases). V was clipped by 2 bases and J by 2 bases, with 10 bases between them. The CDR3 covers 15 residues. From germline, CDR1 is SEHNR and CDR2 FQNEAQ (reference sequence). CDR3 in DNA: TGTGCCAGCAGCTTACTAAGCGGGCCCTACAATGAGCAGTTCTTC. This codes for CASSLLSGPYNEQFF.

This clone came up a few times. V is TRBV7-2 and J is TRBJ2-7; D uncertain. The CDR3 runs to 15 residues. V was shortened by 0 bases and J by 4 bases, with 13 bases between the two germline ends. Germline loops: CDR1 SGHTA, CDR2 FQGNSA. Here the CDR3 reads CASSLAVDSYYEQYF. The CDR3 DNA reads TGTGCCAGCAGCTTAGCGGTCGATAGCTATTACGAGCAGTACTTC.

The V call is TRBV20-1, the J call TRBJ1-2; D not resolved. V lost 3 bases to trimming and J lost 8 bases, with 7 bases between them. Germline V gene sequence: CDR1 DFQATT, CDR2 SNEGSKA (reference sequence). This CDR3 has 10 amino acids. CDR3: CSASGVGYTF. Here the CDR3 DNA reads TGCAGTGCTAGCGGAGTGGGCTACACCTTC.

CDR3 sequence (DNA): TGCGCCAGCAGCTTGGGAGCGGGGTCGAACACCGGGGAGCTGTTTTTT. Translation gives CASSLGAGSNTGELFF. The rearrangement uses TRBV5-1 and TRBJ2-2; TRBD2 aligns across 7 bases. The germline V gene encodes CDR1 SGHRS and CDR2 YFSETQ. The CDR3 loop spans 16 amino acids. J gave up 0 bases and V 0 bases, and 2 bases lay outside the gene matches.

This chain joins TRBV6-5 and TRBJ1-6; TRBD1 is a possible D gene (6 bases). The V end lost 2 bases, the J end lost 7 bases, and 12 bases lay between the germline ends. CDR1 and CDR2 from the germline V gene are MNHEY and SVGAGI. CDR3 length equals 15 residues. Here the CDR3 reads CASSYDQGPNSPLHF. The CDR3 DNA follows: TGTGCCAGCAGTTACGATCAGGGGCCGAATTCACCCCTCCACTTT.

The chain employs TRBV10-1 and TRBJ2-7; D perhaps matches TRBD1 (6 bases). Germline V gives CDR1 WNHNN, CDR2 SYGVQD (reference sequence). This CDR3 has 17 amino acids. With 4 bases removed from V and 3 bases from J, the gap between germline ends came to 22 bases. The CDR3 coding sequence is TGCGCCAGCAGTGGGGGACAAGTTCTATTCTTATGCTACGAGCAGTACTTC. Its translation is CASSGGQVLFLCYEQYF.

The chain employs TRBV4-3 and TRBJ2-2; possibly TRBD1 for D (5 bases). The V end lost 3 bases, the J end lost 4 bases, and 12 bases lay between the germline ends. Germline values: CDR1 LGHNA, CDR2 YSLEER. The CDR3 sequence is 15 residues long. CDR3 sequence (DNA): TGCGCCAGCAGCCAGCAGAGACAGATCACCGGGGAGCTGTTTTTT. Protein sequence: CASSQQRQITGELFF.

V is TRBV7-6 and J is TRBJ2-7; 9 bases agree with TRBD2. The CDR3 runs to 21 residues. Germline loops: CDR1 SGHVS, CDR2 FNYEAQ. Trimming removed 2 bases from V and 3 bases from J; junction bases left unmatched: 23. The CDR3 protein is CASSLSVMGGFPSGNHYEQYF. In DNA form, the CDR3 reads TGTGCCAGCAGCTTAAGTGTTATGGGGGGCTTTCCTAGCGGGAACCACTACGAGCAGTACTTC.

The V gene is TRBV5-1, the J gene TRBJ2-2, with D perhaps TRBD2 (5 bases). The CDR3 totals 17 residues. Germline V gives CDR1 SGHRS, CDR2 YFSETQ. Between the trimmed V and J ends, which lost 4 bases and 3 bases, there was a span of 19 bases. Here the CDR3 DNA reads TGCGCCAGCAGCGCCCCCCTAGAGGAGGACCACACCGGGGAGCTGTTTTTT. It encodes CASSAPLEEDHTGELFF.